This T cell receptor beta chain was obtained from a study of T-cell reconstitution after alpha-beta-depleted transplantation in children. Worth noting for this clonotype: The target antigen is unknown.

Overall study results and limits: Newly generated T cells supplied most T-cell counts and diversity one year post-transplant.

CDR3 size: 12 residues. Looked up from germline, CDR1 is SQVTM and CDR2 is ANQGSEA. Trimming removed 5 bases at V and 1 base at J, with 8 bases between. TCRbeta library preparation incorporated unique molecular identifiers. TCRdb used MiXCR to reprocess the PCR reads, holding one entry per CDR3 protein. This sample has just over 950,000 distinct CDR3 sequences, with under 30% found just once. Sample: PBMCs, mostly from graft donor cells, taken 360 days after TCRalphabeta/CD19-depleted stem cell transplant. This chain joins TRBV29-1 and TRBJ1-1; D is unresolved. This TCR was sampled from a boy under two years old who had a stem cell transplant for SCID, so the T cells may come from the graft donor. CDR3 in amino acids: CSVRLRNTEAFF. The DNA of the CDR3 is TGCAGCGTTAGGTTGCGGAACACTGAAGCTTTCTTT. The full variable domain, completed using reference TRBV29-1 and TRBJ1-1, is SAVISQKPSRDICQRGTSLTIQCQVDSQVTMMFWYRQQPGQSLTLIATANQGSEATYESGFVIDKFPISRPNLTFSTLTVSNMSPEDSSIYLCSVRLRNTEAFFGQGTRLTVV.